The next 4 T cell receptor beta chains were all read from a single sample in a study of cytotoxic CD8 clonotypes in ibrutinib-treated CLL (dated by TCRdb to the early 2020s). What this sample's time point label stands for: 12 to 13 months on ibrutinib. The library was built by means of the immunoSEQ multiplex PCR assay. In TCRdb, the immuneACCESS table is reduced to in-frame sequences with V and J assigned. These tables do not hold every clone; where another copy was compared, an unresolved V gene accounts for under half, and the others remain unexplained. Within this sample are about 45,000 clones, with 60% to 80% of them counted one time only. Over 10% of the sample rests with the top ten. The sequencing used PBMCs, collected after 12 months of ibrutinib treatment. Receptors were obtained from a human donor with chronic lymphocytic leukemia.

The gene calls are TRBV7-2 and TRBJ2-6, with 7 positions matching TRBD1. CDR3 size: 16 residues. Losses at the gene ends were 5 bases for V and 0 bases for J; bases not matched to a gene: 4. From germline, CDR1 is SGHTA and CDR2 FQGNSA. The CDR3 sequence is CASSRRTGSGANVLTF. The CDR3 nucleotides are TGTGCCAGCAGCCGAAGGACAGGCTCTGGGGCCAACGTCCTGACTTTC.

The chain uses TRBV15 and TRBJ1-2, with a possible D match to TRBD1 (6 bases). This CDR3 region has 17 residues. From germline, CDR1 is LNHNV and CDR2 YYDKDF (reference sequence). V was trimmed by 0 bases and J by 0 bases, leaving 14 bases between them. This CDR3 is CATSRERGAGANYGYTF. CDR3 in DNA: TGTGCCACCAGCAGAGAGAGGGGCGCAGGGGCTAACTATGGCTACACCTTC.

This chain connects TRBV6-5 to TRBJ2-3; D might be TRBD1 (6 bases). The CDR3 has 16 amino acids. V shed 4 bases and J shed 0 bases, with 14 bases lying between them. Germline V CDR1 and CDR2: MNHEY, SVGAGI. CDR3 bases: TGTGCCAGCAGTTTCCTAGGGGGACCTAGCACAGATACGCAGTATTTT. The encoded protein is CASSFLGGPSTDTQYF.

This clone was recorded a few times. The chain carries TRBV10-3 and TRBJ1-4, with D hard to call. The germline V gene encodes CDR1 ENHRY and CDR2 SYGVKD. This CDR3 contains 13 residues. Trimming shortened V by 6 bases and J by 8 bases, and 13 bases separated the two germline ends. The CDR3 reads CAIRGGVEEKLFF. The CDR3 DNA reads TGTGCCATCAGGGGTGGGGTCGAGGAAAAACTGTTTTTT.